Listed below are T cell receptor beta chains from one sample, sequenced in a study of shared clonotypes between healthy human individuals. Repertoires were generated with immunoSEQ multiplex PCR, while TCRdb's copy carries only in-frame clones and drops some. In the table there are approximately 650,000 clones, around 95% of which are singletons. Source material: naive CD8+ T cells sorted from blood. The receptors were gathered from a woman aged 25 to 39 in good health. Both conserved end residues are part of each CDR3. The order of the fields is D gene, V gene, J gene, clone size, CDR3 DNA, CDR3 protein. A D gene is named only where the DNA matches it firmly. Clone size appears in some rows only: once, few, many, or a class for an expanded clone.

>TRBD1|TRBV19|TRBJ2-7|-
TGTGCCAGTAGTGCAGAATCCGGGACAGGGGTTATCCGTGCCCCCTACGAGCAGTACTTC
CASSAESGTGVIRAPYEQYF
>TRBD2|TRBV19|TRBJ2-5|-
TGTGCCAGTAGTATTTGGAATAGCGGGCGGGAGACCCAGTACTTC
CASSIWNSGRETQYF
>-|TRBV6-1|TRBJ1-4|once
TGTGCCAGCATCACCTGGGCGGGGGAAGAAAAACTGTTTTTT
CASITWAGEEKLFF
>-|TRBV28|TRBJ2-5|-
TGTGCCAGCAGTCCCACCCCGGGTCGCGAGACCCAGTACTTC
CASSPTPGRETQYF
>-|TRBV28|TRBJ2-7|-
TGTGCCAGCAGCAAGCAGGCAAGGGGGAACGAGCAGTACTTC
CASSKQARGNEQYF
>TRBD1|TRBV10-2|TRBJ2-5|-
TGCGCCACTGGTTCGGGACAGGGGATCTATCCCCAGTACTTC
CATGSGQGIYPQYF
>-|TRBV7-8|TRBJ2-7|-
TGTGCCAGCAGCCTATATACGGAGACCCGCTCCTACGAGCAGTACTTC
CASSLYTETRSYEQYF
>-|TRBV19|TRBJ1-5|-
TGTGCCAGTACCCCGGGAGGGTTGTGGGGCAATCAGCCCCAGCATTTT
CASTPGGLWGNQPQHF
>-|TRBV27|TRBJ2-3|-
TGTGCCAGCAGGCGGCCGAACACAGATACGCAGTATTTT
CASRRPNTDTQYF
>TRBD2|TRBV10-1|TRBJ2-7|-
TGCGCCAGCAGCCCCATTCAGGGGGGGTTAGCGGGAGGGTCCTACGAGCAGTACTTC
CASSPIQGGLAGGSYEQYF
>-|TRBV28|TRBJ2-1|-
TGTGCCAGCAACGCCTTCAGGGGGAGGGCTGATGAGCAGTTCTTC
CASNAFRGRADEQFF
>TRBD1|TRBV4-1|TRBJ2-7|once
TGCGCCAGCAGCCAGAGACAGGGGGCCTACGAGCAGTACTTC
CASSQRQGAYEQYF
>-|TRBV10-3|TRBJ2-7|-
TGTGCCATCAGCAAAAACTCGCAGGCCGACGAGCAGTACTTC
CAISKNSQADEQYF
>-|TRBV7-3|TRBJ2-3|-
TGTGCCAGCAGCTTTACCAGCGGGAGCACAGATACGCAGTATTTT
CASSFTSGSTDTQYF
>-|TRBV2|TRBJ1-3|-
TGTGCCAGCAGTGAGAAAAGTGGAAACACCATATATTTT
CASSEKSGNTIYF
>-|TRBV20-1|TRBJ2-7|-
TGCAGTGCTATAGGGCCTGACGAGCAGTACTTC
CSAIGPDEQYF
>-|TRBV6-1|TRBJ2-3|-
TGTGCCACTGGGCCAGGGGAAAGGACAGATACGCAGTATTTT
CATGPGERTDTQYF
>-|TRBV19|TRBJ2-6|-
TGTGCCAGTAATACTGCCAGCGTCTCTGGGGCCAACGTCCTGACTTTC
CASNTASVSGANVLTF
>TRBD2|TRBV4-1|TRBJ2-7|-
TGCGCCAGCAGCCTGGGACTAGCTATGGGCTACGAGCAGTACTTC
CASSLGLAMGYEQYF
>-|TRBV9|TRBJ1-2|-
TGTGCCAGCAGCGTAGGCAGGACCGCTAACTATGGCTACACCTTC
CASSVGRTANYGYTF
>-|TRBV11-2|TRBJ2-2|once
TGTGCCAGCAGCTCGCACCAAAAGGACACCGGGGAGCTGTTTTTT
CASSSHQKDTGELFF
>-|TRBV15|TRBJ2-7|-
TGTGCCACCAGCCGGAGGGAAACCTACGAGCAGTACTTC
CATSRRETYEQYF
>TRBD2|TRBV29-1|TRBJ2-7|-
TGCAGCGCCGGAATCGGGACTAGCGGGAGGAACGAGCAGTACTTC
CSAGIGTSGRNEQYF
>TRBD1|TRBV19|TRBJ2-7|-
TGTGCCAGTAAGTGGTCCGACAGGGACACCTACGAGCAGTACTTC
CASKWSDRDTYEQYF
>TRBD2|TRBV19|TRBJ2-1|-
TGTGCCAGTAGTATCCTAGCGGGAGGTCCCGTAGATGGGAATGAGCAGTTCTTC
CASSILAGGPVDGNEQFF
>TRBD1|TRBV28|TRBJ1-5|-
TGTGCCAGCAGTCCGACAGGGTCCAATCAGCCCCAGCATTTT
CASSPTGSNQPQHF
>-|TRBV29-1|TRBJ2-1|-
TGCAGCGTTTTATCATCGGTAGCCTACAATGAGCAGTTCTTC
CSVLSSVAYNEQFF
>-|TRBV2|TRBJ1-5|-
TGTGCCAGCAAGAAGGAAAATCAGCCCCAGCATTTT
CASKKENQPQHF
>TRBD1|TRBV2|TRBJ1-4|-
TGTGCCAGCAGTCAAGGACAGGGAGGAACTAATGAAAAACTGTTTTTT
CASSQGQGGTNEKLFF
>-|TRBV5-6|TRBJ1-1|-
TGTGCCAGCAGCGCCGGGGACACTGAAGCTTTCTTT
CASSAGDTEAFF
>-|TRBV27|TRBJ1-1|-
TGTGCCAGTAAAGTATGGGGTAACATGAACACTGAAGCTTTCTTT
CASKVWGNMNTEAFF
>TRBD1|TRBV7-9|TRBJ2-1|-
TGTGCCAGCAGCCGCAGGGGGCTCAATGAGCAGTTCTTC
CASSRRGLNEQFF
>TRBD1|TRBV7-2|TRBJ1-5|-
TGTGCCAGCAGCTTAGCGGACAGGCCCCCTAGGGAAACATTTAGCAATCAGCCCCAGCATTTT
CASSLADRPPRETFSNQPQHF
>-|TRBV28|TRBJ1-2|-
TGTGCCAGCAGCCTCCGGGACTCACCCCCAGGCTACACCTTC
CASSLRDSPPGYTF
>-|TRBV6-5|TRBJ2-5|-
TGTGCCAGCAGTTACTCGAGTACGGGACAACAAGAGACCCAGTACTTC
CASSYSSTGQQETQYF
>-|TRBV28|TRBJ1-5|-
TGTGCCACAGTAACAGGGTCGGGCCAGCCCCAGCATTTT
CATVTGSGQPQHF
>-|TRBV9|TRBJ2-2|-
TGTGCCAGCAGCGTAGGGGGAACTACGAACACCGGGGAGCTGTTTTTT
CASSVGGTTNTGELFF
>TRBD2|TRBV7-6|TRBJ2-3|-
TGTGCCAGCAGCTTCCTAGCGGAGGGCACAGATACGCAGTATTTT
CASSFLAEGTDTQYF
>-|TRBV18|TRBJ2-1|-
TGTGCCAGCTCACCACCGCGTGACATCGTGTCGTTCTTC
CASSPPRDIVSFF
>-|TRBV6-5|TRBJ2-7|once
TGTGCCAGCAGTTACGCCTCAACATTAGGGCAGTACTTC
CASSYASTLGQYF
>-|TRBV19|TRBJ1-5|once
TGTGCCACCCGGGGAGGGGCGGGAAATCAGCCCCAGCATTTT
CATRGGAGNQPQHF
>-|TRBV28|TRBJ1-1|-
TGTGCCAGCAGTCGAACCGGGGAAGCTTTCTTT
CASSRTGEAFF
>TRBD1|TRBV6-5|TRBJ2-7|-
TGTGCCAGCAGGACAGGGGGAGTGGGCTACGAGCAGTACTTC
CASRTGGVGYEQYF
>-|TRBV27|TRBJ1-5|-
TGTGCCAGCAGGACCCGGGGGCCCGAGCCCCAGCATTTT
CASRTRGPEPQHF
>-|TRBV27|TRBJ1-2|-
TGTGCCAGCAGGCCAATACAGGGTTACGGCTACACCTTC
CASRPIQGYGYTF
>-|TRBV6-5|TRBJ2-2|-
TGTGCCAGCAGTTACTCTACCGTGCCCGGGGAGCTGTTTTTT
CASSYSTVPGELFF
>TRBD2|TRBV30|TRBJ2-7|-
TGTGCCTGGACGGCGGGAGTCTCCTACGAGCAGTACTTC
CAWTAGVSYEQYF
>TRBD1|TRBV4-1|TRBJ1-2|-
TGCGCCAGCAGCCAAGATGACGGGACAGTCTATGGCTACACCTTC
CASSQDDGTVYGYTF
>-|TRBV6-1|TRBJ2-5|-
TGTGCCAGCAGTTTGGACGTCACACAAGAGACCCAGTACTTC
CASSLDVTQETQYF
>-|TRBV4-1|TRBJ1-1|-
TGCGCCAGCAGCCAAGCCGGAAGGGGGACTGAAGCTTTCTTT
CASSQAGRGTEAFF
>-|TRBV5-4|TRBJ1-4|-
TGTGCCAGCAGCGGTCCAGGCTATGAAAAACTGTTTTTT
CASSGPGYEKLFF
>-|TRBV14|TRBJ2-1|-
TGTGCCAGCAGAAACTCCTACAATGAGCAGTTCTTC
CASRNSYNEQFF
>TRBD2|TRBV27|TRBJ2-3|once
TGTGCCAGCAGTACTAGCGACGATACGCAGTATTTT
CASSTSDDTQYF
>-|TRBV6-4|TRBJ2-3|-
TGTGCCAGCAGTGACTTGGGGGATACGCAGTATTTT
CASSDLGDTQYF
>-|TRBV28|TRBJ2-7|-
TGTGCCACCCTACCAGGGGCGGGCTACGAGCAGTACTTC
CATLPGAGYEQYF
>-|TRBV15|TRBJ2-5|-
TGTGCCACCAGCAGAGTGGTGGGCAAAGAGACCCAGTACTTC
CATSRVVGKETQYF
>TRBD1|TRBV9|TRBJ1-3|-
TGTGCCAGCAGCATGACAGGGGGCTCTGGAAACACCATATATTTT
CASSMTGGSGNTIYF